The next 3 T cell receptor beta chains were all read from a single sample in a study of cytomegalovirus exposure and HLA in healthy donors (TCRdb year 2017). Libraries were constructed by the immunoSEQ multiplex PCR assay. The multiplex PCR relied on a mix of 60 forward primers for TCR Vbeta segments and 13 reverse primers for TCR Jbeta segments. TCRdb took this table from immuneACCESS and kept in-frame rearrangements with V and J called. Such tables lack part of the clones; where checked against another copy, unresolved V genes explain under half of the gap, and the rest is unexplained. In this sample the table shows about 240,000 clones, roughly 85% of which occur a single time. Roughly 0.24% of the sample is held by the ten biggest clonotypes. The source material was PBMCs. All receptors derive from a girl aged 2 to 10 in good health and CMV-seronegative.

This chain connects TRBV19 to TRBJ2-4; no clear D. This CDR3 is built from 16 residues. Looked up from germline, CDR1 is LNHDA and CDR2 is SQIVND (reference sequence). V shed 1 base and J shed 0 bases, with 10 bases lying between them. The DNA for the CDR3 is TGTGCCAGTAGTATAGGAGGCTATGTAGCCAAAAACATTCAGTACTTC. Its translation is CASSIGGYVAKNIQYF. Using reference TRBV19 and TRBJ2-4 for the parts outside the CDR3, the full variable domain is DGGITQSPKYLFRKEGQNVTLSCEQNLNHDAMYWYRQDPGQGLRLIYYSQIVNDFQKGDIAEGYSVSREKKESFPLTVTSAQKNPTAFYLCASSIGGYVAKNIQYFGAGTRLSVL.

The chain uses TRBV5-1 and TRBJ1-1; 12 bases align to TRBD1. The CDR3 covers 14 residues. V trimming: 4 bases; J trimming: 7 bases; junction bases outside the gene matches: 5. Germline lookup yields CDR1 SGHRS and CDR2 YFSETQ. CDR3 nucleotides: TGCGCCAGCAGCCCCGGGACAGGGGGCCTTGAAGCTTTCTTT. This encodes CASSPGTGGLEAFF. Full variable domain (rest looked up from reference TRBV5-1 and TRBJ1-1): KAGVTQTPRYLIKTRGQQVTLSCSPISGHRSVSWYQQTPGQGLQFLFEYFSETQRNKGNFPGRFSGRQFSNSRSEMNVSTLELGDSALYLCASSPGTGGLEAFFGQGTRLTVV.

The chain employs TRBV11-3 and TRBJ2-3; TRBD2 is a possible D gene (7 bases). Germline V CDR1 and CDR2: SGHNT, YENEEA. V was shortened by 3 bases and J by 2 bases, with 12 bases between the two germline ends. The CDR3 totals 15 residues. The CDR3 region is CASSFGGLSTDTQYF. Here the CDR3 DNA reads TGTGCCAGCAGCTTCGGGGGGCTGTCCACAGATACGCAGTATTTT. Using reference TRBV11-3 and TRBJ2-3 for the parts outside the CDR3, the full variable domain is EAGVVQSPRYKIIEKKQPVAFWCNPISGHNTLYWYLQNLGQGPELLIRYENEEAVDDSQLPKDRFSAERLKGVDSTLKIQPAELGDSAVYLCASSFGGLSTDTQYFGPGTRLTVL.